In its sample, the clone carrying this T cell receptor beta chain was seen once. What it binds is not known. These data belong to a study of CD8+ T cells in alopecia areata. Study results and caveats: Patients displayed less clarity in TCR sharing than mice, a finding possibly related to HLA.

Sample treatment: oral pan-JAK inhibitor, 5-10 mg twice daily. Alopecia areata patients gave lesional scalp punch biopsies and peripheral blood samples. TCR sequencing used cDNA made by reverse transcription of extracted RNA. Assay used: immunoSEQ multiplex PCR; TCRdb lists only in-frame clones, some missing. Of around 110,000 clones listed, 65% to 85% are singletons. Trimming took off 5 bases at V and 6 bases at J, with 14 bases between the two ends. This CDR3 has 13 residues. Germline assignment: CDR1 SEHNR and CDR2 FQNEAQ (reference sequence). Material: CD8+ T cells sorted from blood, obtained at week 24, from a patient treated with tofacitinib. V gene TRBV7-9 combines with J gene TRBJ2-7, with D maybe TRBD1 (6 bases). The source of this sequence is a human donor with alopecia areata. The CDR3 DNA sequence: TGTGCCAGCAGCCGGGACATCCTAGTCGAGCAGTACTTC. It translates to CASSRDILVEQYF.